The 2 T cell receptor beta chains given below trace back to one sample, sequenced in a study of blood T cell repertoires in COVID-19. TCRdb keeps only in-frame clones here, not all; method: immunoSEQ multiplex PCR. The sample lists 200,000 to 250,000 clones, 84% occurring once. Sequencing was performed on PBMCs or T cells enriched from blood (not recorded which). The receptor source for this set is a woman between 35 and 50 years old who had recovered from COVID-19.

CDR3 amino acids: CSVEGRNSGNTIYF. The CDR3, as DNA: TGCAGCGTTGAGGGGCGGAACTCTGGAAACACCATATATTTT. The chain carries TRBV29-1 and TRBJ1-3, with D maybe TRBD1 (5 bases). Germline lookup yields CDR1 SQVTM and CDR2 ANQGSEA. This CDR3 has 14 residues. V was pared by 3 bases and J by 0 bases, with 9 bases between.

CDR3 sequence reads: CASSPTGIDGNTIYF. The CDR3 DNA reads as TGTGCCAGTAGCCCGACAGGGATTGATGGAAACACCATATATTTT. The chain employs TRBV19 and TRBJ1-3, with 7 bases aligning to TRBD1. Trimming took 6 bases from V and 3 from J; bases not matched to a gene: 8. The germline V gene has CDR1 LNHDA and CDR2 SQIVND (reference sequence). CDR3 length equals 15 residues. Together with reference TRBV19 and TRBJ1-3, the CDR3 gives the full variable domain: DGGITQSPKYLFRKEGQNVTLSCEQNLNHDAMYWYRQDPGQGLRLIYYSQIVNDFQKGDIAEGYSVSREKKESFPLTVTSAQKNPTAFYLCASSPTGIDGNTIYFGEGSWLTVV.